This is a list of T cell receptor beta chains from one sample in a study of graft-versus-host responses after intestinal transplantation. What these receptors recognize is not known. Clones were sequenced by immunoSEQ multiplex PCR, and TCRdb holds only the in-frame ones, with some missing. The profile shows more than 85,000 clones, about 90% of them singletons. The material was unstimulated CD8+ T cells sorted from spleen or lymph node cells, obtained before transplant. These receptors were obtained from a human donor who was the organ donor for an intestinal transplant. Both conserved end residues are trimmed from each CDR3. The order of the fields is clone size, V gene, J gene, CDR3 protein. Clone size is given for some rows only: seen once, a few or many times, or a class if the clone is expanded.

>-|TRBV19|TRBJ2-3
ASSILAGAKDTQY
>-|TRBV2|TRBJ1-1
ASSRPGTEAF
>-|TRBV5-1|TRBJ2-3
ASSFTRTADTQY
>-|TRBV12-5|TRBJ1-2
ASVLWQGAGWYGYT
>-|TRBV10-3|TRBJ2-2
AISEAGLGITGELF
>-|TRBV7-7|TRBJ2-5
ASSAGLDGGYQETQY
>-|TRBV27|TRBJ2-1
ASSLRELYNEQF
>-|TRBV4-1|TRBJ1-2
ASSQDPETNYGYT
>few|TRBV2|TRBJ2-4
ASSGQGANIQY
>once|TRBV15|TRBJ1-1
ATSREALNTEAF